Below are 10 T cell receptor beta chains sequenced from a single sample in a study of a mutant IDH1 vaccine in newly diagnosed glioma. These receptors' targets are unknown. Time point given: week 23, last vaccination. Vaccination comprised doses that each held 300 ug of mutant IDH1 20-mer peptide, plus topical imiquimod. Using immunoSEQ multiplex PCR, the repertoire was profiled, and TCRdb retains in-frame clones only, with some absent. This sample yields about 54,000 clones, of which under 90% are seen a single time; about 6.3% belongs to the top ten. The specimen comprised PBMCs, sampled from a glioma patient whose treatment included an IDH1 peptide vaccine. The receptors here all came from a man aged 35-49 years with glioma.

This clone has only a few counts. The genes are TRBV4-1 and TRBJ1-1, with a possible D match to TRBD1 (5 bases). CDR1 MGHRA and CDR2 YSYEKL come from the germline V gene. V was shortened by 3 bases and J by 3 bases, with 14 bases between the two germline ends. The length of the CDR3 is 15 residues. CDR3 amino acids: CASSHTGQGDTEAFF. DNA for the CDR3: TGCGCCAGCAGCCATACCGGGCAGGGAGACACTGAAGCTTTCTTT.

The gene calls are TRBV7-9 and TRBJ2-1; possible D gene TRBD1, 6 bases. Germline CDR1 SEHNR, CDR2 FQNEAQ (reference sequence). Trimming stripped 3 bases from V and 3 bases from J, with 12 bases between. There are 15 residues in the CDR3. The CDR3 nucleotides are TGTGCCAGCAGCTTCTCAGCCAGGGGCTACAATGAGCAGTTCTTC. This encodes CASSFSARGYNEQFF.

The V gene is TRBV5-1, the J gene TRBJ1-6; 7 positions match TRBD1. Trimming at V came to 4 bases and at J to 10 bases, leaving 14 bases not matched to a gene. The CDR3 has 16 residues. Germline CDR1 is SGHRS and CDR2 is YFSETQ. DNA for the CDR3: TGCGCCAGCAGCCATAAGGCGCAGGGGGGTTTGTCACCCCTCCACTTT. Amino acids: CASSHKAQGGLSPLHF.

This rearrangement joins TRBV19 to TRBJ2-1; a weak D match, TRBD2 (6 bases). The CDR3 consists of 11 residues. Trimming took off 9 bases at V and 7 bases at J, with 10 bases between the two ends. From germline, CDR1 is LNHDA and CDR2 SQIVND (reference sequence). CDR3 DNA sequence: TGTGCCAGCGGGAGAGGTAATGAGCAGTTCTTC. Translation: CASGRGNEQFF.

This chain uses TRBV7-2 with TRBJ1-2, with D tentatively TRBD1 (5 bases). The V gene's germline CDR1 is SGHTA and CDR2 FQGNSA. V dropped 1 base and J dropped 6 bases, with 12 bases sitting between them. This CDR3 has 14 amino acids. Written as DNA, the CDR3 is TGTGCCAGCAGCTTAGGGCCGTCAGGGAATGGCTACACCTTC. Its protein is CASSLGPSGNGYTF.

J is TRBJ2-1 and V is TRBV5-1; 7 positions match TRBD2. Germline V gene lookup returns CDR1 SGHRS and CDR2 YFSETQ. The J segment lost 5 bases and the V segment lost 1 base, leaving 3 bases of the junction unmatched. The CDR3 totals 14 residues. CDR3 loop: CASSLPSGNNEQFF. CDR3 DNA sequence: TGCGCCAGCAGCTTGCCTAGCGGTAACAATGAGCAGTTCTTC.

The rearrangement joins TRBV6-1 to TRBJ2-2, with D possibly being TRBD1 (6 bases). Trimming left V 3 bases short and J 5 bases short, with 13 bases between. This CDR3 contains 15 residues. Germline CDR1 MNHNS, CDR2 SASEGT. CDR3 in DNA: TGTGCCAGCAGTGAGTGGGGGCTAGGGACCGGGGAGCTGTTTTTT. Protein sequence: CASSEWGLGTGELFF.

The chain uses TRBV29-1 and TRBJ1-1, with D unclear. CDR1 and CDR2 (germline): SQVTM, ANQGSEA. The CDR3 totals 14 residues. Between the trimmed V and J ends, which lost 0 bases and 4 bases, there was a span of 12 bases. The CDR3 DNA sequence: TGCAGCGTTGAAGAATCCGGTGCAGGCACTGAAGCTTTCTTT. Protein product: CSVEESGAGTEAFF. Combining the CDR3 with reference TRBV29-1 and TRBJ1-1 gives the whole variable domain SAVISQKPSRDICQRGTSLTIQCQVDSQVTMMFWYRQQPGQSLTLIATANQGSEATYESGFVIDKFPISRPNLTFSTLTVSNMSPEDSSIYLCSVEESGAGTEAFFGQGTRLTVV.

The chain employs TRBV5-4 and TRBJ1-1, with D maybe TRBD1 (5 bases). The CDR3 has 14 residues. Germline V gene sequence: CDR1 SGHNT, CDR2 YYREEE (reference sequence). V dropped 0 bases and J dropped 3 bases, with 9 bases sitting between them. CDR3 nucleotides: TGTGCCAGCAGCTTGGATGACAGATACACTGAAGCTTTCTTT. This gives the protein CASSLDDRYTEAFF.

This chain connects TRBV6-1 to TRBJ2-7; D remains ambiguous. Germline CDR1 is MNHNS and CDR2 is SASEGT. CDR3 size: 15 residues. V dropped 0 bases and J dropped 2 bases, with 11 bases sitting between them. CDR3 coding DNA: TGTGCCAGCAGTGAAGCGGCAGAAGGCCCCTACGAGCAGTACTTC. It specifies CASSEAAEGPYEQYF.